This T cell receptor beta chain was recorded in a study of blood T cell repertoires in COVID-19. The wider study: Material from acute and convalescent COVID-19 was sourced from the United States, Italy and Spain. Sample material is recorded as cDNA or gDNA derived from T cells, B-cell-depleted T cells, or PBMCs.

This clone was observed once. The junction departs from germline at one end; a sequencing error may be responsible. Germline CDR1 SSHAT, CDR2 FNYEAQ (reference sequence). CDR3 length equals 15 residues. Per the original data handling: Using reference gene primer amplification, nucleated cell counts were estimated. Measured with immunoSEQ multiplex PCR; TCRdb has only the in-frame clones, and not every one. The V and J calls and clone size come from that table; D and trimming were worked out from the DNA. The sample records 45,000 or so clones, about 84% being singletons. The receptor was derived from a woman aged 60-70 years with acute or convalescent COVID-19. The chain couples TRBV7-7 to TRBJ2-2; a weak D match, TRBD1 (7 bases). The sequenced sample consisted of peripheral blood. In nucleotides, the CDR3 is TGTGCTAGCAGCTCGTCAGGGGGGACGGCCGGGGAGCTGTTTTTT. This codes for CASSSSGGTAGELFF. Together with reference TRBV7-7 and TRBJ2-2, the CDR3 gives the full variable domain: GAGVSQSPRYKVTKRGQDVTLRCDPISSHATLYWYQQALGQGPEFLTYFNYEAQPDKSGLPSDRFSAERPEGSISTLTIQRTEQRDSAMYRCASSSSGGTAGELFFGEGSRLTVL.